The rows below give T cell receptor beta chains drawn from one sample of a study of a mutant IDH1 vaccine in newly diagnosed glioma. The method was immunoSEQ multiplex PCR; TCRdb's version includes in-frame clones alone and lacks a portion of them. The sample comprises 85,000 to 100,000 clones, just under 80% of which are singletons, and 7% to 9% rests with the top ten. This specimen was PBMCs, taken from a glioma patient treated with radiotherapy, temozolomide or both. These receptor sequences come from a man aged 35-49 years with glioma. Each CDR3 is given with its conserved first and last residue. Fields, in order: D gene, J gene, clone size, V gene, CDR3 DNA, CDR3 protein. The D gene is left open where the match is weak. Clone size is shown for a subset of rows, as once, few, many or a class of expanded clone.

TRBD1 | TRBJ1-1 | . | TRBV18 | TGTGCCAGCTCACCGGGACAGATAAACACTGAAGCTTTCTTT | CASSPGQINTEAFF
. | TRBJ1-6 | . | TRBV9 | TGTGCCAGCAGCGTTACCGGGATCTATAATTCACCCCTCCACTTT | CASSVTGIYNSPLHF
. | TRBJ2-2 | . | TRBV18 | TGTGCCAGCTCAACCAGCACCGGGGAGCTGTTTTTT | CASSTSTGELFF
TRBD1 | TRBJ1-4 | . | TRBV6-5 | TGTGCCAGCAGTCCCGAGGGGGCTACTAATGAAAAACTGTTTTTT | CASSPEGATNEKLFF
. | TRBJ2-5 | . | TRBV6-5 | TGTGCCAGCAGTTACTCGGGAGACTTACAAGAGACCCAGTACTTC | CASSYSGDLQETQYF
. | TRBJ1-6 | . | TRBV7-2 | TGTGCCAGCAGCTTAAGGAAGGGGAATTCACCCCTCCACTTT | CASSLRKGNSPLHF
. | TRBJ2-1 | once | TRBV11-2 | TGTGCCAGCAGCTTAAGGGGATTGGGTGAGCAGTTCTTC | CASSLRGLGEQFF
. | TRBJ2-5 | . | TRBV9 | TGTGCCAGCAGCGTAGGTGGGGGCCCAACGGAGACCCAGTACTTC | CASSVGGGPTETQYF
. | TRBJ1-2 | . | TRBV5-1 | TGCGCCAGCAGCTCAGAGTCGTATGGCTACACCTTC | CASSSESYGYTF
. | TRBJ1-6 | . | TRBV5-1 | TGCGCCAGCAGCTTGGCGGCAGGGGACTCACCCCTCCACTTT | CASSLAAGDSPLHF
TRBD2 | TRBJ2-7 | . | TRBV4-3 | TGCGCCAGCAGCCAAGGCGGGGGGCCCTACGAGCAGTACTTC | CASSQGGGPYEQYF
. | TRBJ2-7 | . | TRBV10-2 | TGCGCCAGTGGTCTGGGACGGCGCTACGAGCAGTACTTC | CASGLGRRYEQYF
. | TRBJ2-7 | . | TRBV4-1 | TGCGCCAGCAGCGTCCGGGGAGGATACGAGCAGTACTTC | CASSVRGGYEQYF
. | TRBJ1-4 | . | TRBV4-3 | TGCGCCAGCAGCCAAGATCCCCGGGACCTAGGGGAAAAACTGTTTTTT | CASSQDPRDLGEKLFF
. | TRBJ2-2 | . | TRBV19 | TGTGCCAGTACCTATGGGGCTAGGGGGACCGGGGAGCTGTTTTTT | CASTYGARGTGELFF
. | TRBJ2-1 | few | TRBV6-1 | TGTGCCAGCAGTGTAGAGCAACGTGGTGAGCAGTTCTTC | CASSVEQRGEQFF
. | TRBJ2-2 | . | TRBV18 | TGTGCCAGCTCACCTGTCGGCGGGGGCTACGCGAACACCGGGGAGCTGTTTTTT | CASSPVGGGYANTGELFF
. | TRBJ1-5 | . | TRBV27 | TGTGCCAGCAGTCCCCTTCGGGGGGGCGGCAATCAGCCCCAGCATTTT | CASSPLRGGGNQPQHF